A selection of T cell receptor beta chains follows, all from one sample in a study of chemoradiotherapy in HPV16-positive cancers. Clones were read by immunoSEQ multiplex PCR, and TCRdb kept only the in-frame ones, dropping some. The sample holds roughly 29,000 clones, about 90% seen once. The sample in question was blood, obtained from a patient who underwent chemoradiotherapy. The receptors here all came from a human donor with HPV-associated anogenital cancer. Both conserved end residues are part of each CDR3. The order of the fields is D gene, clone size, J gene, V gene, CDR3 DNA, CDR3 protein. A D gene is named only where the DNA matches it firmly. Not every row has a clone size; where given, it reads once, few, many or a size class.

>-|once|TRBJ2-2|TRBV25-1
TGTGCCAGCAGACGGAAAGGGACCGGGGAGCTGTTTTTT
CASRRKGTGELFF
>-|-|TRBJ2-6|TRBV4-2
TGTGCCAGCAGTCGGACTGAAACTGGGGCCAACGTCCTGACTTTC
CASSRTETGANVLTF
>-|-|TRBJ2-1|TRBV2
TGTGCCAGCAGACCAGACGGAACCAATGAGCAGTTCTTC
CASRPDGTNEQFF
>TRBD1|-|TRBJ2-7|TRBV5-4
TGTGCCAGCAGCTTGGTTACAGGGGGCCCGAAGAGCTCCTACGAGCAGTACTTC
CASSLVTGGPKSSYEQYF
>-|once|TRBJ1-1|TRBV7-2
TGTGCCAGCAGCCCCGGGACCGTGAACACTGAAGCTTTCTTT
CASSPGTVNTEAFF
>-|-|TRBJ1-5|TRBV5-6
TGTGCCAGCAGTATTGGGGGGAACAATCAGCCCCAGCATTTT
CASSIGGNNQPQHF
>-|-|TRBJ1-3|TRBV7-2
TGTGCCAGCAGCTTAGCGCCGGTTTCCAACACCATATATTTT
CASSLAPVSNTIYF
>-|-|TRBJ2-7|TRBV7-9
TGTGCCAGCAGCCCAGGGAGCTACGAGCAGTACTTC
CASSPGSYEQYF
>-|-|TRBJ2-3|TRBV7-9
TGTGCCAGCAGCGGAGGTAACAGCGCTAGCACAGATACGCAGTATTTT
CASSGGNSASTDTQYF
>TRBD2|-|TRBJ2-3|TRBV2
TGTGCCAGCAGTGAATGGCTAGCGGGGGGGATAGATACGCAGTATTTT
CASSEWLAGGIDTQYF
>TRBD1|-|TRBJ1-2|TRBV29-1
TGCAGCGCAGGGGACAGGTTCTATGGCTACACCTTC
CSAGDRFYGYTF
>-|-|TRBJ2-6|TRBV27
TGTGCCAGCAGTTCCTCACAGGGTTTTACTGGGGCCAACGTCCTGACTTTC
CASSSSQGFTGANVLTF
>-|-|TRBJ2-7|TRBV28
TGTGCCAGCAGTCCCACAGGGAAACACTACGAGCAGTACTTC
CASSPTGKHYEQYF
>TRBD1|-|TRBJ2-7|TRBV5-1
TGCGCCAGCAGCGAGGGACAGACCTACGAGCAGTACTTC
CASSEGQTYEQYF
>TRBD1|-|TRBJ2-2|TRBV6-1
TGTGCCAGCAGGCCGGGACAGGGGGCTTCCGGGGAGCTGTTTTTT
CASRPGQGASGELFF
>TRBD1|-|TRBJ2-1|TRBV2
TGTGCCAGCAGCTACAGGGGAGTGGGCAATGAGCAGTTCTTC
CASSYRGVGNEQFF
>TRBD1|-|TRBJ1-5|TRBV7-2
TGTGCCAGCAGCCCGGACTCAGGGGGGTCTCATCAGCCCCAGCATTTT
CASSPDSGGSHQPQHF
>TRBD1|-|TRBJ1-1|TRBV18
TGTGCCAGCTCACAGAGCACAGGGGTCACTGAAGCTTTCTTT
CASSQSTGVTEAFF
>TRBD2|-|TRBJ2-1|TRBV19
TGTGCCAGTAGTATTTCAGCGGGGTACAATGAGCAGTTCTTC
CASSISAGYNEQFF
>-|-|TRBJ2-3|TRBV30
TGTGCCTGGAGTGTTAGGACCACAGATACGCAGTATTTT
CAWSVRTTDTQYF
>TRBD2|-|TRBJ2-3|TRBV4-3
TGCGCCAGCAGCCAAGACCGGACTGGGGGGGCAGATACGCAGTATTTT
CASSQDRTGGADTQYF
>-|-|TRBJ2-3|TRBV6-1
TGTGCCAGCTCCTTCCTAGGGGAGGACACAGATACGCAGTATTTT
CASSFLGEDTDTQYF
>-|-|TRBJ2-2|TRBV11-2
TGTGCCAGCAGCCCTTCGATCGACAGTGTCACCGGGGAGCTGTTTTTT
CASSPSIDSVTGELFF
>-|once|TRBJ2-7|TRBV6-6
TGTGCCAGCAGTCCCCTCGGTTACGAGCAGTACTTC
CASSPLGYEQYF
>-|-|TRBJ2-3|TRBV10-3
TGTGCCATCAGTCTAGGGGAAGGCACAGATACGCAGTATTTT
CAISLGEGTDTQYF
>-|-|TRBJ2-7|TRBV6-1
TGTGCCAGCAGTGAAGTTGGGGGGCTCAACGAGCAGTACTTC
CASSEVGGLNEQYF
>-|-|TRBJ1-2|TRBV7-8
TGTGCCAGCAGCTTAGCGAGAGGTGGCGATGGCTACACCTTC
CASSLARGGDGYTF
>TRBD1|-|TRBJ1-2|TRBV11-2
TGTGCCAGCAGCTGGGGGACAGGAGCTGACTATGGCTACACCTTC
CASSWGTGADYGYTF
>-|-|TRBJ1-2|TRBV30
TGTGCCTTGTACTCGACAGCCGCCGGCGGCTACACCTTC
CALYSTAAGGYTF
>TRBD1|-|TRBJ1-1|TRBV28
TGTGCCAGCAGTGCGACAGGGGCGGAGGACACTGAAGCTTTCTTT
CASSATGAEDTEAFF
>-|-|TRBJ2-5|TRBV19
TGTGCCAGTAGTCGGGGACCGACCCCCGAAAGGACCCAGTACTTC
CASSRGPTPERTQYF
>TRBD2|-|TRBJ2-7|TRBV5-1
TGCGCCAGCAGCTTGGGAACTAGCGGGAGACTCGACGAGCAGTACTTC
CASSLGTSGRLDEQYF
>-|-|TRBJ2-5|TRBV5-5
TGTGCCAGCAGCTTGGGGGGTGGGCGGTTACAAGAGACCCAGTACTTC
CASSLGGGRLQETQYF
>-|-|TRBJ2-7|TRBV5-1
TGCGCCAGCAGCGCTGGACACTACGAGCAGTACTTC
CASSAGHYEQYF
>TRBD1|-|TRBJ2-7|TRBV11-1
TGTGCCAGCAGCAGGGGACAGGGGGCGAGCGACGAGCAGTACTTC
CASSRGQGASDEQYF
>-|-|TRBJ1-1|TRBV6-5
TGTGCCAGCAGCACCTTGGGGGGACGGAACACTGAAGCTTTCTTT
CASSTLGGRNTEAFF
>TRBD2|-|TRBJ2-3|TRBV7-8
TGTGCCAGCAGCTTAGCGACTAGCGGGATACATACGCAGTATTTT
CASSLATSGIHTQYF
>-|-|TRBJ2-5|TRBV27
TGTGCCAGCAGTTTTGGACGGGGGAGGGAGACCCAGTACTTC
CASSFGRGRETQYF
>-|once|TRBJ2-3|TRBV5-1
TGCGCCAGCAGCTTGTTCTCATATGGTGCAGATACGCAGTATTTT
CASSLFSYGADTQYF
>TRBD1|-|TRBJ2-5|TRBV6-6
TGTGCCAGCAGTTACGAGGGACAGCTGATGATGGAGACCCAGTACTTC
CASSYEGQLMMETQYF
>-|-|TRBJ1-5|TRBV19
TGTGCCAGTAGTACCGGGGACGGTCCCCAGCATTTT
CASSTGDGPQHF
>TRBD1|medium-sized|TRBJ1-2|TRBV18
TGTGCCAGCTCTCGAGACAGGGAGGGTGGCTACACCTTC
CASSRDREGGYTF
>-|-|TRBJ1-5|TRBV6-5
TGTGCCAGCCAACCGGGGGGCTCGGGTCAGCCCCAGCATTTT
CASQPGGSGQPQHF
>-|-|TRBJ2-7|TRBV7-9
TGTGCCAGCAGCTTACAGGGATACGAGCAGTACTTC
CASSLQGYEQYF
>-|-|TRBJ2-5|TRBV1
TGCACCAGCAGCCAAGGCGGGGTGGAGACCCAGTACTTC
CTSSQGGVETQYF
>TRBD1|-|TRBJ2-7|TRBV6-5
TGTGCCAGCAGGGGGACAGGGAAGCCCCCCTACGAGCAGTACTTC
CASRGTGKPPYEQYF
>-|-|TRBJ2-3|TRBV5-1
TGCGCCAGCAGCTGGGGTAGCGCTCGTAGCACAGATACGCAGTATTTT
CASSWGSARSTDTQYF
>-|once|TRBJ2-1|TRBV7-2
TGTGCCAGCAGCTTTAGGCAGGGGGGTAATGAGCAGTTCTTC
CASSFRQGGNEQFF
>TRBD1|-|TRBJ2-7|TRBV7-8
TGTGCCAGCAGCTTAGGGACAGGGCTATACGAGCAGTACTTC
CASSLGTGLYEQYF
>TRBD1|-|TRBJ2-7|TRBV28
TGTGCCAGCAGCCGCACCCGGGACAGCCTCTACGAGCAGTACTTC
CASSRTRDSLYEQYF
>-|-|TRBJ1-1|TRBV10-3
TGTGCCATCAGTGAGGTGGCTACTGACGCTGAAGCTTTCTTT
CAISEVATDAEAFF
>-|-|TRBJ2-7|TRBV5-6
TGTGCCAGCAGCCAAGAGCTGGGCGAGCAGTACTTC
CASSQELGEQYF